The TCR beta chain under discussion was sequenced for a study of T cell responses to AZD1222 COVID-19 vaccine. General study points: The donors showed a predominance of white British ancestry and of females, with possible underestimation of clonal diversity.

Measured with immunoSEQ multiplex PCR; TCRdb has only the in-frame clones, and not every one. The table has about 140,000 clones, roughly 93% seen once. On this clone itself: The antigen is undetermined.

Germline CDR1 is MNHEY and CDR2 is SVGAGI. Trimming cost V 7 bases and J 5 bases, with 20 bases left between them. The CDR3 consists of 15 residues. Here the sequenced sample was peripheral blood, taken 28 days after the second AZD1222 dose. This clonotype was obtained from an adult who received the AZD1222 COVID-19 vaccine. V is TRBV6-5 and J is TRBJ1-2, with D possibly matching TRBD1 (5 bases). CDR3 coding DNA: TGTGCCAGCACCCTGGGGCAGGGCCCTTGGTATGGCTACACCTTC. It specifies CASTLGQGPWYGYTF.